The next 12 T cell receptor beta chains were all read from a single sample in a study of blood T cell repertoires in COVID-19. Method: immunoSEQ multiplex PCR; TCRdb's copy keeps in-frame clones and lacks some. The sample shows about 460,000 clones, 70% to 90% of them seen only once. Sequencing was carried out using PBMCs or T cells enriched from blood (not recorded which). The source is a woman aged 55-69 years who had recovered from COVID-19.

The V gene is TRBV19, the J gene TRBJ2-5; the match to TRBD2 covers 11 bases. Germline loops: CDR1 LNHDA, CDR2 SQIVND (reference sequence). The CDR3 loop spans 18 amino acids. Losses at the gene ends were 0 bases for V and 2 bases for J; bases not matched to a gene: 8. CDR3: CASSIDGLAGGRQETQYF. For the CDR3, the DNA is TGTGCCAGTAGTATAGATGGGCTAGCGGGGGGCAGACAAGAGACCCAGTACTTC.

The count of this clone is one. The chain links TRBV19 to TRBJ2-4, with 7 bases aligning to TRBD1. This CDR3 has 16 residues. In germline, CDR1 is LNHDA, CDR2 SQIVND (reference sequence). Losses at the gene ends were 3 bases for V and 8 bases for J; bases not matched to a gene: 13. The CDR3 DNA follows: TGTGCCAGTAGTATCACAGGGGCGTCTACTGTACACATTCAGTACTTC. This translates into CASSITGASTVHIQYF.

V usage is TRBV5-1 and J usage is TRBJ2-3; D is perhaps TRBD1 (5 bases). CDR1 SGHRS and CDR2 YFSETQ come from the germline V gene. The CDR3 runs 14 residues. Trimming removed 0 bases from V and 6 bases from J, with 11 bases in between. This CDR3 reads CASSLAAGYDTQYF. The CDR3 nucleotides read TGCGCCAGCAGCTTGGCGGCAGGGTACGATACGCAGTATTTT.

This chain uses TRBV11-2 with TRBJ2-2; D may be TRBD1 (6 bases). This CDR3 is built from 16 residues. V was pared by 1 base and J by 2 bases, with 11 bases between. Germline CDR1 reads SGHAT; CDR2 reads FQNNGV. The CDR3: CASSLGWTVNTGELFF. The CDR3 DNA follows: TGTGCCAGCAGCTTAGGGTGGACAGTCAACACCGGGGAGCTGTTTTTT. Together with reference TRBV11-2 and TRBJ2-2, the CDR3 gives the full variable domain: EAGVAQSPRYKIIEKRQSVAFWCNPISGHATLYWYQQILGQGPKLLIQFQNNGVVDDSQLPKDRFSAERLKGVDSTLKIQPAKLEDSAVYLCASSLGWTVNTGELFFGEGSRLTVL.

The chain links TRBV20-1 to TRBJ1-5, with 9 bases fitting TRBD1. The CDR3 length is 11 residues. V dropped 5 bases and J dropped 7; count of bases not matched to a gene: 0. Germline loops: CDR1 DFQATT, CDR2 SNEGSKA (reference sequence). In DNA, the CDR3 is TGCAGTGCTGGACAGGGGCAGCCCCAGCATTTT. It yields the protein CSAGQGQPQHF.

CDR3 residues: CASSEGGRGNGYTF. The CDR3 nucleotides are TGTGCCAGCAGTGAAGGTGGCAGGGGGAATGGCTACACCTTC. The chain recombines TRBV6-1 with TRBJ1-2; 7 bases align to TRBD1. The CDR3 sequence is 14 residues long. Germline trimming cut 1 base from V and 6 bases from J; bases unmatched to any gene: 5. Germline loops: CDR1 MNHNS, CDR2 SASEGT.

This sequence joins TRBV12-3 or TRBV12-4 and TRBJ1-1; D gene ambiguous. The CDR3 length is 12 residues. Trimming took 7 bases from V and 11 from J, leaving 17 bases between them. DNA for the CDR3: TGTGCCAGCACCAGACTGCACACTGGGGCTTTCTTT. Residues: CASTRLHTGAFF.

This chain uses TRBV13 with TRBJ2-5; 8 nucleotides line up with TRBD2. The CDR3 loop spans 15 amino acids. Germline CDR1 PRHDT, CDR2 FYEKMQ (reference sequence). V gave up 0 bases and J gave up 5 bases; unmatched junction bases: 5. CDR3 amino acids: CASSLGRGGRETQYF. Written as DNA, the CDR3 is TGTGCCAGCAGCTTAGGTCGGGGGGGCCGGGAGACCCAGTACTTC.

The J gene is TRBJ2-3, the V gene TRBV5-6, with 8 bases identical to TRBD1. The CDR3 is made up of 16 amino acids. V was pared by 0 bases and J by 1 base, with 4 bases of the junction left unmatched. Looked up from germline, CDR1 is SGHDT and CDR2 is YYEEEE. CDR3 amino acids: CASSLVPGQGTDTQYF. The CDR3 DNA reads as TGTGCCAGCAGCTTGGTTCCGGGACAGGGCACAGATACGCAGTATTTT.

The J gene is TRBJ1-5, the V gene TRBV6-5, with TRBD1 matching 11 bases. The germline CDR1 and CDR2 sequences are MNHEY and SVGAGI. The CDR3 has 15 amino acids. The J segment lost 6 bases and the V segment lost 4 bases, leaving 5 bases of the junction unmatched. The CDR3 DNA sequence: TGTGCCAGCAGTTTGGACAGGGGGCAAGGTCAGCCCCAGCATTTT. It codes for CASSLDRGQGQPQHF.

The rearrangement links TRBV19 to TRBJ1-1; 8 bases match TRBD1. Per the germline V gene, CDR1 is LNHDA and CDR2 is SQIVND (reference sequence). The V segment lost 2 bases and the J segment 4 bases; nucleotides outside the gene matches: 12. The CDR3 loop spans 17 amino acids. In nucleotides, the CDR3 is TGTGCCAGTAGTATAAGGACAGGGCGGCACATGAGCACTGAAGCTTTCTTT. Its translation is CASSIRTGRHMSTEAFF.

The chain joins TRBV6-1 to TRBJ1-3; 7 nucleotides agree with TRBD1. V lost 1 base, J lost 3 bases, and 9 bases stayed unmatched. The CDR3 contains 17 residues. Germline V CDR1 and CDR2: MNHNS, SASEGT. The CDR3 here is CASSEVRGDTVGNTIYF. DNA of the CDR3: TGTGCCAGCAGTGAAGTCAGGGGGGACACGGTTGGAAACACCATATATTTT.